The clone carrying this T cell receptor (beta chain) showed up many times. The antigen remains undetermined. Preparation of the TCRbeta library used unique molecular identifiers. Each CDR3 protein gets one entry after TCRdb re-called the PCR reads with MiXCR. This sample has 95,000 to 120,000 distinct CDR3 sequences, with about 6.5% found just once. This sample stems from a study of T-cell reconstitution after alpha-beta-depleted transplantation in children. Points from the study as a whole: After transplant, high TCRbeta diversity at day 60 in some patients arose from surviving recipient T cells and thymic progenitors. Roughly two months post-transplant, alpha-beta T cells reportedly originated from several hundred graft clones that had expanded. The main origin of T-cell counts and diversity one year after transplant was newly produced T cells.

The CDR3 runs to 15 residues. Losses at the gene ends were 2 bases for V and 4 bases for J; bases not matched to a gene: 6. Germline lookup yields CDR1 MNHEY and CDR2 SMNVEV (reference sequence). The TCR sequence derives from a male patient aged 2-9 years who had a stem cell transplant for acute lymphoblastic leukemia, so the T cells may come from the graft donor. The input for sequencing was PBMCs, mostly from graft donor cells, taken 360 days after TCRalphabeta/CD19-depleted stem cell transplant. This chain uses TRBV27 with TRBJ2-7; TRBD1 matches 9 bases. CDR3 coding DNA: TGTGCCAGCAGTTTAACCGGGACAGGGATGTACGAGCAGTACTTC. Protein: CASSLTGTGMYEQYF.